This T cell receptor (beta chain) originates from a study of blood T cell repertoires in COVID-19. In the study overall: Italy, Spain and the United States were the sources of the convalescent and acute COVID-19 samples. Sources were T cells, B-cell-depleted T cells, or PBMCs; the material itself was cDNA or gDNA.

The germline V and J ends were trimmed by 5 bases and 7 bases, with 15 bases remaining between them. The CDR3 is 13 amino acids. Germline V gives CDR1 KGHSH, CDR2 LQKENI. In the original analysis: Reference gene primers were amplified, and this amplification served to estimate nucleated cell counts. TCRdb keeps only in-frame clones here, not all; method: immunoSEQ multiplex PCR. V and J calls and clone size are those listed in that table; D and trimming were worked out from the DNA. This sample carries about 380,000 clones, around 90% of them seen once, and the ten largest clones take approximately 7%.

The receptor was isolated from a young man with active or convalescent COVID-19. Sequences were obtained from peripheral blood. The V call is TRBV18, the J call TRBJ2-7; the D gene is possibly TRBD1 (6 bases). In nucleotides, the CDR3 is TGTGCCAGCTCAGCCAACAGGGAGAGAGAGCAGTACTTC. This encodes CASSANREREQYF.